This note documents a single T cell receptor beta chain sequence. This entry comes from a study of cytomegalovirus exposure and HLA in healthy donors. The wider study: T cells numbering around 170 million yielded approximately 100 million unique TCR beta sequences in an earlier analysis.

Germline lookup yields CDR1 SGDLS and CDR2 YYNGEE. The CDR3 totals 15 residues. V lost 1 base, J lost 7 bases, and 17 bases lay in between. 60 Vbeta and 13 Jbeta primers were used in PCR. Repertoires were generated with immunoSEQ multiplex PCR, while TCRdb's copy carries only in-frame clones and drops some. The sample shows about 190,000 clones, roughly 80% of them seen only once. The sequenced sample was PBMCs. This chain uses TRBV9 with TRBJ1-2, with a possible D match to TRBD1 (6 bases). The receptor's source is a woman aged 18-29 years in good health and CMV-seronegative. CDR3 in amino acids: CASSVSQDSPGGYTF. The CDR3 coding sequence is TGTGCCAGCAGCGTATCCCAGGACAGCCCGGGTGGCTACACCTTC.